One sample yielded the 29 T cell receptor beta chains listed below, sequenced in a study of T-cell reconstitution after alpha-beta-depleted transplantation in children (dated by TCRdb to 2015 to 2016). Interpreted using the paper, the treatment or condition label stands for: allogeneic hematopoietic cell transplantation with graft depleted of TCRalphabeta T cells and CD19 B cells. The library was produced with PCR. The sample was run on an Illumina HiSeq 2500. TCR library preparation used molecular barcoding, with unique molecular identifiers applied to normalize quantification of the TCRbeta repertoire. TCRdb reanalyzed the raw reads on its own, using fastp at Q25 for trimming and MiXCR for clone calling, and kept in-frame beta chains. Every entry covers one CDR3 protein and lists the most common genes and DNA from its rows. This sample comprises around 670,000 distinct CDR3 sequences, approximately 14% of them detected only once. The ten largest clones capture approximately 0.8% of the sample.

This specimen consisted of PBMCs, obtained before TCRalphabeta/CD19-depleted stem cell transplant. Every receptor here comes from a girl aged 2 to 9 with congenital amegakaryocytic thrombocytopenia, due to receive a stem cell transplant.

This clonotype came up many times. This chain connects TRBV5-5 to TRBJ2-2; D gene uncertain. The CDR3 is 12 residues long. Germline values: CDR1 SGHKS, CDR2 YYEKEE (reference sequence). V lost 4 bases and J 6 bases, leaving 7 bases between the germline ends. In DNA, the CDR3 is TGTGCCAGCAGCCGATGGTCCGGGGAGCTGTTTTTT. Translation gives CASSRWSGELFF.

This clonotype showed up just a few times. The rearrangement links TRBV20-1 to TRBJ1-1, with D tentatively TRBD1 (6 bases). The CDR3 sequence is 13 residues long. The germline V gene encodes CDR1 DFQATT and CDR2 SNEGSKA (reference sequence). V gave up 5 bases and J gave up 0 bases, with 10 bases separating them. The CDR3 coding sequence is TGCAGTGCTGGGGGCAGCATGAACACTGAAGCTTTCTTT. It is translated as CSAGGSMNTEAFF.

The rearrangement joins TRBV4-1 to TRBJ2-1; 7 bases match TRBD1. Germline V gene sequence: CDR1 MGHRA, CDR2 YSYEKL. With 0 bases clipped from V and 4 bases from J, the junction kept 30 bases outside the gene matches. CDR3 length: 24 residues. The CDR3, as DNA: TGCGCCAGCAGCCAAGATCATCCCAGGGGGAATTTGAGAGTTCCTAGGGTCATATACAATGAGCAGTTCTTC. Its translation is CASSQDHPRGNLRVPRVIYNEQFF.

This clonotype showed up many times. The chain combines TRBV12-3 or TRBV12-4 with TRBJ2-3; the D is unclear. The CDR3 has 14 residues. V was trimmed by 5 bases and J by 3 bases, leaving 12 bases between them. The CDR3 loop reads CASSPAPSTDTQYF. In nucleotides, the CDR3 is TGTGCCAGCAGTCCCGCCCCTAGTACAGATACGCAGTATTTT.

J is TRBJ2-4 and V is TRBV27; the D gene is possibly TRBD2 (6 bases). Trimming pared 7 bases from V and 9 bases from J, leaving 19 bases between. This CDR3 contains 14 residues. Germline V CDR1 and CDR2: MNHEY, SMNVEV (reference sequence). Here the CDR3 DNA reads TGTGCCAGCATCCCAATGGCCCCCGGGGGCATTCAGTACTTC. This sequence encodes CASIPMAPGGIQYF.

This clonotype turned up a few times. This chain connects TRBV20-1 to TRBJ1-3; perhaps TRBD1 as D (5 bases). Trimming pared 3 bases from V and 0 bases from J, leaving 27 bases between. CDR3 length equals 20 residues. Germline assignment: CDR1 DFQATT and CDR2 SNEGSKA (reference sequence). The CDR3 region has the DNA TGCAGTGCTAGTTGGGAGTTGACGACCGGGCAGGGCCACTCTGGAAACACCATATATTTT. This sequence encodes CSASWELTTGQGHSGNTIYF.

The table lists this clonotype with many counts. CDR3 DNA: TGTGCCAGCAGTTACGGAGTTGGGGACGAGCAGTACTTC. Protein: CASSYGVGDEQYF. The chain recombines TRBV6-5 with TRBJ2-7, with unresolved D. Looked up from germline, CDR1 is MNHEY and CDR2 is SVGAGI. The CDR3 is made up of 13 amino acids. Trimming cost V 2 bases and J 5 bases, with 10 bases left between them.

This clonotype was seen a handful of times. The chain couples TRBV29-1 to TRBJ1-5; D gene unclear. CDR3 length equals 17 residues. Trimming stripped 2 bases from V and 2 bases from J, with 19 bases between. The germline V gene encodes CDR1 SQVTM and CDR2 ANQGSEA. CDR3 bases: TGCAGCGTTGAAAGCCCACGCGGTGGGTATGGCAATCAGCCCCAGCATTTT. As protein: CSVESPRGGYGNQPQHF.

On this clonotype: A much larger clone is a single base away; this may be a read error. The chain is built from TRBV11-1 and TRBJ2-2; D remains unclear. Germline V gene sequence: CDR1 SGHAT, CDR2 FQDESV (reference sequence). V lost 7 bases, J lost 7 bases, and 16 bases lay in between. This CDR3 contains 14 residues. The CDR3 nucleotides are TGTGCCAGCACCCCTTTCCGGGTAGTCGGGGAGCTGTTTTTT. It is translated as CASTPFRVVGELFF.

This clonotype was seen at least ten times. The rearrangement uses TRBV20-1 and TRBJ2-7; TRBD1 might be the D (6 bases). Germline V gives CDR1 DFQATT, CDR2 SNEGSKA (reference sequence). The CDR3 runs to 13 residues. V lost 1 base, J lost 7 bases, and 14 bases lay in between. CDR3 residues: CSARGNREWEQYF. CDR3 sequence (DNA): TGCAGTGCTAGAGGTAACAGGGAATGGGAGCAGTACTTC.

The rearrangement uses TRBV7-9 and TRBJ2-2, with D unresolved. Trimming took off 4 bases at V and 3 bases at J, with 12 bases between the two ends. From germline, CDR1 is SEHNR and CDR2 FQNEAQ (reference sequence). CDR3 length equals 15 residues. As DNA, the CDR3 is TGTGCCAGCAGCTCCCTGGACGGTTACACCGGGGAGCTGTTTTTT. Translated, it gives CASSSLDGYTGELFF.

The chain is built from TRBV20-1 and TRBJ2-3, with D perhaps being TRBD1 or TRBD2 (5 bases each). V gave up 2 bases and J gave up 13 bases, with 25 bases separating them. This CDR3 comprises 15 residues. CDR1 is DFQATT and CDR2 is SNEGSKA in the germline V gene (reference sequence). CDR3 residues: CSARTGRSSSGPEYF. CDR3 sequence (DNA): TGCAGTGCTAGAACGGGACGGTCGTCGTCTGGCCCGGAGTATTTT.

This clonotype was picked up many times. For the CDR3, the DNA is TGTGCCAGCAGTTTATGGGCTAGCGGGGACCACACAGATACGCAGTATTTT. Translated, it gives CASSLWASGDHTDTQYF. V gene TRBV28 combines with J gene TRBJ2-3; the match to TRBD2 covers 9 bases. Germline V gene sequence: CDR1 MDHEN, CDR2 SYDVKM. The CDR3 totals 17 residues. The V segment lost 0 bases and the J segment 2 bases; nucleotides outside the gene matches: 6.

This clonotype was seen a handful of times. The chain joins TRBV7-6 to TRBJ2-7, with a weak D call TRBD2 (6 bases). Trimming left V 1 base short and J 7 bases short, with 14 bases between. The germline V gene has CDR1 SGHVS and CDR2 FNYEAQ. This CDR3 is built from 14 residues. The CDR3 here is CASSLGGLPREQYF. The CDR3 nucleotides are TGTGCCAGCAGCTTAGGAGGACTACCTCGGGAGCAGTACTTC.

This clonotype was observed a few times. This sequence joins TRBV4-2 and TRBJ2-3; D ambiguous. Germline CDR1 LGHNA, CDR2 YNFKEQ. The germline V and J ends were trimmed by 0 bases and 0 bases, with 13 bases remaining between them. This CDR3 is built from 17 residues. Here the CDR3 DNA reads TGTGCCAGCAGCCAAGATCTTATCGGGCGCAGCACAGATACGCAGTATTTT. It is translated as CASSQDLIGRSTDTQYF.

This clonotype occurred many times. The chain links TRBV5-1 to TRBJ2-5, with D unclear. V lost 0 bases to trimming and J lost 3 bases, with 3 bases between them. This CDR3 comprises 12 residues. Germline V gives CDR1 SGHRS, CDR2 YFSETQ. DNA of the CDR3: TGCGCCAGCAGCTTGGGGGAAGAGACCCAGTACTTC. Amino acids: CASSLGEETQYF.

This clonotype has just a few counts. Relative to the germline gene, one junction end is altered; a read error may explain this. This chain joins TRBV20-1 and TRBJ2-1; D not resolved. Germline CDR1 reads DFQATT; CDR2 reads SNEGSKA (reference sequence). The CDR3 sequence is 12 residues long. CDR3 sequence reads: CSARDLDSHSPF. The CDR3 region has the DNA TGCAGTGCTAGAGATTTGGATTCCCACAGTCCCTTC.

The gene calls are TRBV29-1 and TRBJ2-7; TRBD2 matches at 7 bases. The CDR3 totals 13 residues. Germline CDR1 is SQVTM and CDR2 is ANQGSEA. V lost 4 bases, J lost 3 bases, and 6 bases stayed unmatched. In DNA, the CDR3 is TGCAGCGTTGGGGAGGGGCTGGGCTACGAGCAGTACTTC. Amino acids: CSVGEGLGYEQYF.

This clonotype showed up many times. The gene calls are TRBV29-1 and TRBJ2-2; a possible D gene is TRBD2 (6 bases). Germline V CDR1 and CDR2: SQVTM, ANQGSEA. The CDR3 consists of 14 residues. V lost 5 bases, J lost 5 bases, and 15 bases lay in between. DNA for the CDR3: TGCAGCGTTAACGCGGGAACTGGTACCGGGGAGCTGTTTTTT. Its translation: CSVNAGTGTGELFF.

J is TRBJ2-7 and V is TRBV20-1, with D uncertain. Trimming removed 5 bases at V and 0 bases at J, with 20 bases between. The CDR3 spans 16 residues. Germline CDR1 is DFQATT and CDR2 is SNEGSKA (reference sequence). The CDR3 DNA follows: TGCAGTGCTTTGCAAGGAGTTACGCGGAGCTCCTACGAGCAGTACTTC. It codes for CSALQGVTRSSYEQYF.

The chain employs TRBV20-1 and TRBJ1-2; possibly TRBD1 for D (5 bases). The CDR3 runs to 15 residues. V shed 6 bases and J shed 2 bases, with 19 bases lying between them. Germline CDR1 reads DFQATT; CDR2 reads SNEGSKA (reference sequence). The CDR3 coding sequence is TGCAGTGCGACGGGCCGCAGGGAAGGAAACTATGGCTACACCTTC. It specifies CSATGRREGNYGYTF.

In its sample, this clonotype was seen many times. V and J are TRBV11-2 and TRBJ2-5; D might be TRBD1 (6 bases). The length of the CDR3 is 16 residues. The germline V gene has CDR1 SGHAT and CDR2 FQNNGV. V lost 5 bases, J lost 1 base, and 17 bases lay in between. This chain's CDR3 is CASSPRGMDIQETQYF. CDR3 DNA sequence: TGTGCCAGCAGCCCCAGGGGTATGGACATCCAAGAGACCCAGTACTTC.

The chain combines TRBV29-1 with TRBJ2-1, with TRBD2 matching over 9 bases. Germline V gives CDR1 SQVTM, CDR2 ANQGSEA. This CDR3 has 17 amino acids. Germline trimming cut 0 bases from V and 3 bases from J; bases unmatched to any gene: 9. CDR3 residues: CSVEDVLREGVYNEQFF. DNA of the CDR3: TGCAGCGTTGAAGACGTTTTGCGGGAGGGGGTCTACAATGAGCAGTTCTTC.

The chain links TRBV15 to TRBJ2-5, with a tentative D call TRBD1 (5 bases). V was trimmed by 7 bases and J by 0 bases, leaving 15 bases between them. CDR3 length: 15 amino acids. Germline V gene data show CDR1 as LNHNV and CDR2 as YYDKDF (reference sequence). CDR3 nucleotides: TGTGCCACCACGAACCCACGACAGAACCAAGAGACCCAGTACTTC. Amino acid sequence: CATTNPRQNQETQYF.

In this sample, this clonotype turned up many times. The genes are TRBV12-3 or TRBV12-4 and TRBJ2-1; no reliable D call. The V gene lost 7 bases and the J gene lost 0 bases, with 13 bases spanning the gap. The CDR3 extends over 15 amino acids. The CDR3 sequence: CASIPAGGSYNEQFF. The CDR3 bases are TGTGCCAGCATTCCGGCCGGCGGCTCCTACAATGAGCAGTTCTTC.

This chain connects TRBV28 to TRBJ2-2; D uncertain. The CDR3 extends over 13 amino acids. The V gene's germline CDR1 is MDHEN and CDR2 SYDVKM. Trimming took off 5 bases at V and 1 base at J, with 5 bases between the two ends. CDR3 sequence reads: CASSIRNTGELFF. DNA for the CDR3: TGTGCCAGCAGTATAAGGAACACCGGGGAGCTGTTTTTT.

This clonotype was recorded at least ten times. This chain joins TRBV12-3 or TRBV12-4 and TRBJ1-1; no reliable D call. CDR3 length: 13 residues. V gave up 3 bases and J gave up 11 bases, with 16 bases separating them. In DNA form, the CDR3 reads TGTGCCAGCAGTTTTTCAGCCTCCGAATACGCTTTCTTT. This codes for CASSFSASEYAFF.

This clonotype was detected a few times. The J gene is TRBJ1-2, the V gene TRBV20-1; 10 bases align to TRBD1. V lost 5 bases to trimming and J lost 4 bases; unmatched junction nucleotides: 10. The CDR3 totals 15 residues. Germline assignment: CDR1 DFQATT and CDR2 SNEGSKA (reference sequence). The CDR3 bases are TGCAGTGCTCAAAAACCGGGACAGGGGAGCTATGGCTACACCTTC. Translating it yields CSAQKPGQGSYGYTF.

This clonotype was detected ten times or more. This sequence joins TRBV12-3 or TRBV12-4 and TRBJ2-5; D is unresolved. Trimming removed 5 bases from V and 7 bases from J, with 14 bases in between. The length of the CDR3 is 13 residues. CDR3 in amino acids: CASSKDNLRTQYF. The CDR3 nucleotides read TGTGCCAGCAGTAAGGATAACTTGAGGACCCAGTACTTC.